The present T cell receptor (beta chain) was sequenced within a study of cytomegalovirus exposure and HLA in healthy donors. The study, taken as a whole, reports: A few chains tied to CMV proved CMV antigen-specific in vitro.

This clone was detected a few times. Antigen specificity is unknown. Both 60 Vbeta primers and 13 Jbeta primers went into the PCR. Generated by immunoSEQ multiplex PCR, the TCRdb table keeps only in-frame clones and is missing some. There are 150,000 or so clones in the sample; over 60% occur only once, and nearly 6.5% lies in the top ten. The sequenced material came from PBMCs. This clonotype was sampled from a man in his forties in good health and CMV-seropositive.

CDR3 amino acids: CASSLAETQYF. In DNA form, the CDR3 reads TGTGCCAGCAGCTTAGCGGAGACCCAGTACTTC. The chain combines TRBV11-2 with TRBJ2-5; D is unresolved. Trimming left V 1 base short and J 5 bases short, with 2 bases between. Germline lookup yields CDR1 SGHAT and CDR2 FQNNGV. The CDR3 length is 11 residues.